These 7 T cell receptor beta chains were sequenced from one sample in a study of T cells after yellow fever vaccination. TCRdb re-called the 5' RACE reads with MiXCR, one entry per CDR3 protein. This repertoire shows 500,000 to 650,000 distinct CDR3 sequences, roughly 12% found once; its top ten account for 15%. Sequencing was performed on PBMCs, taken on the day of the yellow fever booster vaccination. These receptors originate from a man aged 30 to 45 who received the YFV17D yellow fever vaccine.

There are many counts of this clonotype. The chain combines TRBV9 with TRBJ2-1; D unclear. CDR1 and CDR2 from the germline V gene are SGDLS and YYNGEE. The CDR3 has 11 amino acids. V lost 1 base to trimming and J lost 6 bases, with 2 bases between them. CDR3 in DNA: TGTGCCAGCAGCGTATCCAATGAGCAGTTCTTC. Its translation is CASSVSNEQFF.

This chain connects TRBV20-1 to TRBJ2-7; 10 nucleotides line up with TRBD1. This CDR3 comprises 15 residues. With V trimmed by 4 bases and J by 1 base, 7 bases remained unmatched. CDR1 is DFQATT and CDR2 is SNEGSKA in the germline V gene (reference sequence). DNA of the CDR3: TGCAGTGCTAACGGCCGGGACAGGGGATCCTACGAGCAGTACTTC. Amino acid sequence: CSANGRDRGSYEQYF.

This clonotype was detected a few times. The V gene is TRBV6-2 or TRBV6-3, the J gene TRBJ1-2; D gene ambiguous. CDR1 MNHEY and CDR2 SVGEGT come from the germline V gene. There are 12 residues in the CDR3. The V and J ends lost 6 bases and 8 bases respectively, with 13 bases between them. CDR3 residues: CASSDTTTGYTF. In DNA form, the CDR3 reads TGTGCCAGCAGCGATACCACCACCGGCTACACCTTC.

This clonotype has only a few counts. The chain links TRBV5-1 to TRBJ2-1; no firm D call. The CDR3 covers 12 residues. Trimming cost V 4 bases and J 9 bases, with 11 bases left between them. Germline V lookup: CDR1 SGHRS, CDR2 YFSETQ. The CDR3, as DNA: TGCGCCAGCAGCCATAGTTCGCGTGAGCAGTTCTTC. Protein product: CASSHSSREQFF.

This sequence joins TRBV20-1 and TRBJ2-3; D may be TRBD2 (5 bases). Germline assignment: CDR1 DFQATT and CDR2 SNEGSKA (reference sequence). V was cut by 1 base and J by 0 bases, with 11 bases left in between. This CDR3 comprises 15 residues. CDR3 sequence (DNA): TGCAGTGCTAGAGTAGGAGCGGTCAGCACAGATACGCAGTATTTT. Its translation is CSARVGAVSTDTQYF.

In this sample, this clonotype turned up many times. This chain joins TRBV5-1 and TRBJ2-3; D uncertain. Trimming pared 1 base from V and 0 bases from J, leaving 9 bases between. The V gene's germline CDR1 is SGHRS and CDR2 YFSETQ. The CDR3 contains 15 residues. The chain's CDR3 is CASSLLTASTDTQYF. The CDR3 nucleotides read TGCGCCAGCAGCTTGTTAACGGCTAGCACAGATACGCAGTATTTT.

This clonotype was seen a handful of times. This chain links TRBV19 with TRBJ2-1; possibly TRBD2 for D (5 bases). Trimming took 9 bases from V and 6 from J, leaving 27 bases between them. The CDR3 consists of 17 residues. CDR1 LNHDA and CDR2 SQIVND come from the germline V gene (reference sequence). For the CDR3, the DNA is TGTGCCAGCCAAGAAGGGTGGTCGTCGGGGAAAAGCAATGAGCAGTTCTTC. It translates to CASQEGWSSGKSNEQFF.